This TCR beta chain was identified in a study of siplizumab effects on memory and regulatory T cells. Study results and limitations: In siplizumab cultures, the suppressive function of proliferating Tregs remained unconfirmed. Siplizumab brought about a significant reduction in alloreactive sequences traceable to unstimulated CD4+ memory cells.

Only in-frame clones appear in the TCRdb table, and some are missing; sequencing was by immunoSEQ multiplex PCR. The sample contains 26,000 or so clones, roughly 82% of which appear only once. Concerning this clone itself: The antigen is undetermined.

This sequence originates from a human donor in good health. Source material: memory CD4+ T cells sorted from blood.

In DNA, the CDR3 is TGTGCCATCAGCCGCGACAGGGCGGACACCGGGGAGCTGTTTTTT. Residues: CAISRDRADTGELFF. This chain joins TRBV10-3 and TRBJ2-2; 7 bases are a match to TRBD1. Germline V CDR1 and CDR2: ENHRY, SYGVKD. The length of the CDR3 is 15 residues. With 6 bases clipped from V and 3 bases from J, the junction kept 7 bases outside the gene matches.